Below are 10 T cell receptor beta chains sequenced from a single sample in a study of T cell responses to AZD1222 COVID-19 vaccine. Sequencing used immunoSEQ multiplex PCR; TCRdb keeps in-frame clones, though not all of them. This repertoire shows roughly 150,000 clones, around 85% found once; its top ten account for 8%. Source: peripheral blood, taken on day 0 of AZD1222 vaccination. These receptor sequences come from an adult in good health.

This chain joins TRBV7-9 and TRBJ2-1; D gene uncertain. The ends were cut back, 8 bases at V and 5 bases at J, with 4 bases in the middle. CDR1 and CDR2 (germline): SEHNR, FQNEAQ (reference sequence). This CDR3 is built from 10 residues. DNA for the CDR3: TGTGCCAGCGGGAACAATGAGCAGTTCTTC. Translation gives CASGNNEQFF. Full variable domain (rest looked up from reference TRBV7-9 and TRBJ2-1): DTGVSQNPRHKITKRGQNVTFRCDPISEHNRLYWYRQTLGQGPEFLTYFQNEAQLEKSRLLSDRFSAERPKGSFSTLEIQRTEQGDSAMYLCASGNNEQFFGPGTRLTVL.

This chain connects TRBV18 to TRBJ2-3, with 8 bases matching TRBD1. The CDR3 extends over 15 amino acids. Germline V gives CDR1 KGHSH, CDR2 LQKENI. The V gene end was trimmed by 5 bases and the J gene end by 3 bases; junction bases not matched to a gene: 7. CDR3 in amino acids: CASSATGGPTDTQYF. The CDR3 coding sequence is TGTGCCAGCTCAGCTACAGGGGGGCCAACAGATACGCAGTATTTT.

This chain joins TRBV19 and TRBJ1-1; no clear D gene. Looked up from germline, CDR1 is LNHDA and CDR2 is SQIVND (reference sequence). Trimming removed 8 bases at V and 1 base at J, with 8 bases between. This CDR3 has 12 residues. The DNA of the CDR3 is TGTGCCAGTGTGGGGTGGAACACTGAAGCTTTCTTT. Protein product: CASVGWNTEAFF.

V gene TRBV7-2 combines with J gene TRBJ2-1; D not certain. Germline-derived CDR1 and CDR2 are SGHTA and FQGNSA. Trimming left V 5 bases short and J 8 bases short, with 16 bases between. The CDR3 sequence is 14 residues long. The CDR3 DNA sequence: TGTGCCAGCAGCCAGCAGGCTGGTCTCTATGAGCAGTTCTTC. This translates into CASSQQAGLYEQFF.

The CDR3 DNA reads as TGTGCCAGCAGCCTTCTAGCGGGAGTAAAGTATGAGACCCAGTACTTC. Translation gives CASSLLAGVKYETQYF. The chain combines TRBV5-4 with TRBJ2-5; TRBD2 matches 10 bases. The CDR3 is made up of 16 amino acids. The V gene end was trimmed by 4 bases and the J gene end by 5 bases; junction bases not matched to a gene: 11. The germline CDR1 and CDR2 sequences are SGHNT and YYREEE (reference sequence).

The CDR3 bases are TGTGCCAGCAGCGAATCAAAGAGATCTAACTATGGCTACACCTTC. It yields the protein CASSESKRSNYGYTF. The genes are TRBV7-8 and TRBJ1-2; D ambiguous. The CDR3 contains 15 residues. Germline V gene data show CDR1 as SGHVS and CDR2 as FQNEAQ. The germline V and J ends were trimmed by 5 bases and 0 bases, with 13 bases remaining between them.

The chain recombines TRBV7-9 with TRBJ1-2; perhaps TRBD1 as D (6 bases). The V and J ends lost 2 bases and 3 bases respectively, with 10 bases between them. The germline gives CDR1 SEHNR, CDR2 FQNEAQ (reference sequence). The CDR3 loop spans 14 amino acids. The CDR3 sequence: CASSLQGSYYGYTF. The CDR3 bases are TGTGCCAGCAGCTTACAGGGGTCTTACTATGGCTACACCTTC.

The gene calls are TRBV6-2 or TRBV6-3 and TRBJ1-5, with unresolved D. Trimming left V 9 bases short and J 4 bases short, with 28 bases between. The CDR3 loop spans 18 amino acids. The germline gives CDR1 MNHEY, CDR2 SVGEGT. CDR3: CASSATLDAVIGNQPQHF. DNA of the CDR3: TGTGCCAGTAGCGCCACGCTGGACGCAGTAATTGGGAATCAGCCCCAGCATTTT.

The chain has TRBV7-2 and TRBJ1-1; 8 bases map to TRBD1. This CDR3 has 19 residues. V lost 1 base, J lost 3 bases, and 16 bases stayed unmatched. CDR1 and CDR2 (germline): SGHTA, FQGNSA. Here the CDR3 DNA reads TGTGCCAGCAGCTTAGTTTCTGCTTTGTCAGGGGGCAGGTACACTGAAGCTTTCTTT. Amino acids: CASSLVSALSGGRYTEAFF.

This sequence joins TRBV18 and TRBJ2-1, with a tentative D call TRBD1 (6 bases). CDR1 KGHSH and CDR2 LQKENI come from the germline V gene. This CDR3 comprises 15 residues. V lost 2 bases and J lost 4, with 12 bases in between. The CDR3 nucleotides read TGTGCCAGCTCACCAAGGACAGAGATATACAATGAGCAGTTCTTC. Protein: CASSPRTEIYNEQFF.